Each of the 14 T cell receptor beta chains below was sequenced from the same sample in a study of T-cell reconstitution after alpha-beta-depleted transplantation in children. Unique molecular identifiers were used in preparing the TCRbeta library. TCRdb analysed the PCR reads with MiXCR anew, one entry per CDR3 protein. The sample lists around 600,000 distinct CDR3 sequences; roughly 17% were seen once. The source material was PBMCs from the stem cell graft donor, sampled from the stem cell graft. The receptor source for this set is a human donor who donated a stem cell graft to a child with acute myeloid leukemia.

There are many counts of this clonotype. The rearrangement links TRBV20-1 to TRBJ1-6; no definite D call. Germline assignment: CDR1 DFQATT and CDR2 SNEGSKA (reference sequence). This CDR3 comprises 13 residues. V lost 2 bases to trimming and J lost 8 bases, with 10 bases between them. CDR3 nucleotides: TGCAGTGCTAGAAGGAATTTGGATTCACCCCTCCACTTT. It encodes CSARRNLDSPLHF.

Many counts were recorded for this clonotype. The chain recombines TRBV5-1 with TRBJ2-7; possible D gene TRBD1, 6 bases. The germline V and J ends were trimmed by 7 bases and 5 bases, with 13 bases remaining between them. The CDR3 runs 12 residues. Germline CDR1 is SGHRS and CDR2 is YFSETQ. CDR3 sequence: CASYEPGDEQYF. Here the CDR3 DNA reads TGCGCCAGCTATGAACCAGGGGACGAGCAGTACTTC.

The table lists this clonotype with a count of one. This chain uses TRBV11-2 with TRBJ2-7, with 8 bases that match TRBD2. Trimming at V came to 6 bases and at J to 1 base, leaving 8 bases not matched to a gene. Germline CDR1 reads SGHAT; CDR2 reads FQNNGV. The CDR3 is made up of 15 amino acids. Written as DNA, the CDR3 is TGTGCCAGCAGTTATACGGGGGGGGCGTCCTACGAGCAGTACTTC. Its protein product is CASSYTGGASYEQYF.

The chain employs TRBV11-1 and TRBJ2-3; 8 bases match TRBD1. This CDR3 is built from 18 residues. In germline, CDR1 is SGHAT, CDR2 FQDESV (reference sequence). Trimming at V came to 3 bases and at J to 2 bases, leaving 13 bases not matched to a gene. This CDR3 reads CASSFARQGRRHTDTQYF. CDR3 DNA sequence: TGTGCCAGCAGCTTCGCGAGACAGGGGCGTCGTCACACAGATACGCAGTATTTT. The entire variable domain, with the rest obtained from reference TRBV11-1 and TRBJ2-3, is as follows: EAEVAQSPRYKITEKSQAVAFWCDPISGHATLYWYRQILGQGPELLVQFQDESVVDDSQLPKDRFSAERLKGVDSTLKIQPAELGDSAMYLCASSFARQGRRHTDTQYFGPGTRLTVL.

The chain has TRBV30 and TRBJ1-5, with D unresolved. The V end lost 3 bases, the J end lost 9 bases, and 12 bases lay between the germline ends. Germline assignment: CDR1 GTSNPN and CDR2 SVGIG (reference sequence). The CDR3 spans 12 residues. CDR3 amino acids: CAWSEGAGPQHF. The CDR3 nucleotides read TGTGCCTGGAGCGAGGGTGCGGGGCCCCAGCATTTT.

A note on this clonotype: Possible read error: a much larger clone is one base away. The V call is TRBV20-1, the J call TRBJ1-5; 8 nucleotides match TRBD1. The CDR3 runs to 18 residues. CDR1 is DFQATT and CDR2 is SNEGSKA in the germline V gene (reference sequence). CDR3 protein: CCARGGQATGKSNQPQHF. The CDR3 bases are TGCTGTGCTAGAGGGGGACAGGCGACGGGAAAGAGCAATCAGCCCCAGCATTTT.

This clonotype was found many times. For the CDR3, the DNA is TGCAGCGTTGCTTTTAAAGAGACCCAGTACTTC. It encodes CSVAFKETQYF. The chain employs TRBV29-1 and TRBJ2-5; D unclear. This CDR3 comprises 11 residues. The germline gives CDR1 SQVTM, CDR2 ANQGSEA. With 4 bases removed from V and 3 bases from J, the gap between germline ends came to 6 bases.

The chain employs TRBV7-8 and TRBJ2-7, with 7 bases identical to TRBD1. The germline gives CDR1 SGHVS, CDR2 FQNEAQ. This CDR3 contains 14 residues. Trimming at V came to 4 bases and at J to 4 bases, leaving 7 bases not matched to a gene. The CDR3, as DNA: TGTGCCAGCAGCTCGAGACAGGGCCAATACGAGCAGTACTTC. It encodes CASSSRQGQYEQYF. Full variable domain (missing parts from reference TRBV7-8 and TRBJ2-7): GAGVSQSPRYKVAKRGQDVALRCDPISGHVSLFWYQQALGQGPEFLTYFQNEAQLDKSGLPSDRFFAERPEGSVSTLKIQRTQQEDSAVYLCASSSRQGQYEQYFGPGTRLTVT.

This clonotype was seen many times. The chain employs TRBV7-3 and TRBJ2-5; possible D gene TRBD2, 6 bases. The CDR3 has 15 residues. V was pared by 7 bases and J by 3 bases, with 18 bases between. Germline assignment: CDR1 SGHTA and CDR2 FQGTGA. The CDR3 sequence: CASNWGRGAEETQYF. CDR3 bases: TGTGCCAGCAATTGGGGTCGCGGGGCCGAAGAGACCCAGTACTTC.

This clonotype was seen only a few times. The chain combines TRBV20-1 with TRBJ2-7; tentative D call: TRBD1 (6 bases). The CDR3 length is 12 residues. Germline CDR1 DFQATT, CDR2 SNEGSKA (reference sequence). V lost 5 bases and J lost 4, with 12 bases in between. CDR3 protein: CSAGLGAYEQYF. As DNA, the CDR3 is TGCAGTGCTGGCTTGGGGGCGTACGAGCAGTACTTC.

V gene TRBV12-3 or TRBV12-4 combines with J gene TRBJ2-4; D might be TRBD2 (6 bases). The CDR3 spans 14 residues. V was shortened by 2 bases and J by 5 bases, with 10 bases between the two germline ends. The CDR3 spells CASSLNGGENIQYF. CDR3 nucleotide sequence: TGTGCCAGCAGTTTAAACGGCGGGGAAAACATTCAGTACTTC.

Ten or more counts support this clonotype. The gene calls are TRBV15 and TRBJ2-7; D perhaps matches TRBD1 (5 bases). The CDR3 has 14 amino acids. Germline lookup yields CDR1 LNHNV and CDR2 YYDKDF (reference sequence). Deletions cut 4 bases from V and 6 bases from J, with 16 bases between. The CDR3 is CATSKSGQRGEQYF. The CDR3, as DNA: TGTGCCACCAGCAAATCCGGACAACGAGGCGAGCAGTACTTC.

The CDR3 here is CASSPPGQGAHSEAFF. CDR3 sequence (DNA): TGTGCCAGCAGCCCTCCGGGACAGGGGGCGCATAGTGAAGCTTTCTTT. The rearrangement links TRBV7-2 to TRBJ1-1; 12 nucleotides align to TRBD1. With 5 bases clipped from V and 7 bases from J, the junction kept 11 bases outside the gene matches. Germline CDR1 reads SGHTA; CDR2 reads FQGNSA. There are 16 residues in the CDR3. Full variable domain (rest looked up from reference TRBV7-2 and TRBJ1-1): GAGVSQSPSNKVTEKGKDVELRCDPISGHTALYWYRQSLGQGLEFLIYFQGNSAPDKSGLPSDRFSAERTGGSVSTLTIQRTQQEDSAVYLCASSPPGQGAHSEAFFGQGTRLTVV.

The CDR3 reads CASSAGTRSSYNEQFF. DNA of the CDR3: TGTGCCAGCAGCGCTGGGACACGGAGCTCCTACAATGAGCAGTTCTTC. This rearrangement joins TRBV12-3 or TRBV12-4 to TRBJ2-1, with a weak D call TRBD1 (6 bases). The CDR3 consists of 16 residues. The germline V and J ends were trimmed by 6 bases and 0 bases, with 15 bases remaining between them.